The source of this T cell receptor (beta chain) is a study of CD8 T cells in ankylosing spondylitis. Study observations and caveats: Disease-linked clones displayed a CD8+ phenotype and appeared relatively rarely in peripheral blood.

This CDR3 contains 14 residues. Trimming removed 3 bases at V and 4 bases at J, with 10 bases between. Researchers built TCR beta libraries using quantitative 5'-RACE with molecular barcodes. TCRdb redid the calling of the 5' RACE reads with MiXCR, one entry per CDR3 protein. The sample records under 400,000 distinct CDR3 sequences, more than 9% being singletons. This clonotype was seen ten or more times. Antigen: not known. The rearrangement links TRBV12-3 or TRBV12-4 to TRBJ1-5, with a weak D call TRBD1 (5 bases). The sequencing input was blood, either unsorted or a sorted T cell fraction (not recorded which). The TCR was taken from a female donor with ankylosing spondylitis or in good health (not recorded which). CDR3 nucleotide sequence: TGTGCCAGCAGTTTCTCGGGGGGGAATCAGCCCCAGCATTTT. It translates to CASSFSGGNQPQHF.